A single sample is the source of the 25 T cell receptor beta chains below, sequenced in a study of identical twins. Via MiXCR, TCRdb re-called the 5' RACE reads, giving one row per CDR3 protein. The table records approximately 700,000 distinct CDR3 sequences, around 6% of them present only once. The sequencing input was naive T cells sorted from blood. Receptors originate from a man aged 18 to 29 in good health.

This clonotype was detected many times. V usage is TRBV29-1 and J usage is TRBJ2-7, with 7 bases aligning to TRBD2. Germline loops: CDR1 SQVTM, CDR2 ANQGSEA. The CDR3 has 11 amino acids. V shed 0 bases, J shed 7 bases, and the junction held 0 bases outside the gene matches. CDR3 residues: CSVEEGGEQYV. DNA for the CDR3: TGCAGCGTTGAAGAGGGAGGGGAGCAGTACGTC.

The chain is built from TRBV11-2 and TRBJ1-4; D is possibly TRBD1 (6 bases). There are 16 residues in the CDR3. Looked up from germline, CDR1 is SGHAT and CDR2 is FQNNGV. V lost 5 bases, J lost 8 bases, and 21 bases lay in between. Here the CDR3 DNA reads TGTGCCAGCAGCCCAGGGACACGCGGGGGAAGGGAAAAACTGTTTTTT. Translation: CASSPGTRGGREKLFF.

This clonotype has a count of ten or more. This chain joins TRBV29-1 and TRBJ2-4; D may be TRBD2 (6 bases). Germline V gene lookup returns CDR1 SQVTM and CDR2 ANQGSEA. V was shortened by 2 bases and J by 11 bases, with 13 bases between the two germline ends. CDR3 size: 12 residues. CDR3 protein: CSVETGERVQYF. The CDR3 DNA is TGCAGCGTTGAAACGGGAGAGAGAGTTCAGTACTTC.

The CDR3 is CASSLRGGMAVGEQFF. CDR3 coding DNA: TGTGCCAGCAGTCTGCGAGGCGGGATGGCTGTCGGTGAGCAGTTCTTC. The rearrangement uses TRBV2 and TRBJ2-1, with D possibly matching TRBD2 (6 bases). Germline V gene sequence: CDR1 SNHLY, CDR2 FYNNEI. The CDR3 sequence is 16 residues long. Trimming cost V 5 bases and J 9 bases, with 23 bases left between them.

The chain links TRBV24-1 to TRBJ2-2; 8 bases agree with TRBD2. The CDR3 extends over 17 amino acids. The trim removed 3 bases at V and 1 base at J, leaving 6 bases unmatched. Germline CDR1 and CDR2: KGHDR and SFDVKD. This CDR3 reads CATSDDRLAGNTGELFF. As DNA, the CDR3 is TGTGCCACCAGTGATGATCGGCTAGCGGGGAACACCGGGGAGCTGTTTTTT.

The rearrangement links TRBV2 to TRBJ1-6; 7 bases agree with TRBD1. J was trimmed by 7 bases and V by 7 bases; bases with no gene match: 10. Per germline, CDR1 SNHLY and CDR2 FYNNEI. CDR3 length: 15 residues. For the CDR3, the DNA is TGTGCCAGCATAAGGGGGAACAGGGGAAATTCACCCCTCCACTTT. It specifies CASIRGNRGNSPLHF.

This clonotype came up many times. J is TRBJ2-1 and V is TRBV20-1, with D possibly matching TRBD2 (7 bases). This CDR3 comprises 15 residues. Per germline, CDR1 DFQATT and CDR2 SNEGSKA (reference sequence). V lost 2 bases to trimming and J lost 12 bases, with 23 bases between them. The CDR3 spells CSARKTTSPTRGQFF. Written as DNA, the CDR3 is TGCAGTGCTAGAAAAACGACTAGCCCAACCAGGGGGCAGTTCTTC.

This clonotype was found many times. The chain employs TRBV11-2 and TRBJ2-7; tentatively, D is TRBD1 or TRBD2 (5 bases each). Germline assignment: CDR1 SGHAT and CDR2 FQNNGV. The CDR3 contains 14 residues. Trimming took off 9 bases at V and 4 bases at J, with 19 bases between the two ends. As DNA, the CDR3 is TGTGCCAGTTTATACTCGGGACGCAATTACGAGCAGTACGTC. Its translation: CASLYSGRNYEQYV.

This clonotype was observed at least ten times. The chain is built from TRBV12-3 or TRBV12-4 and TRBJ2-7, with 12 bases that match TRBD2. The CDR3 is 15 residues long. In nucleotides, the CDR3 is TGTGCCAGCAGTCTAGCGGGAGGGCATACCTACGAGCAGTACGTC. It translates to CASSLAGGHTYEQYV.

This clonotype was observed at least ten times. The V gene is TRBV3-1, the J gene TRBJ2-1; 9 positions match TRBD2. The CDR3 is 16 amino acids. CDR1 LGHDT and CDR2 YNNKEL come from the germline V gene (reference sequence). V trimming: 5 bases; J trimming: 5 bases; junction bases outside the gene matches: 10. The CDR3 here is CASSSYPGLAHNEQFF. The CDR3 DNA follows: TGTGCCAGCAGCTCATACCCGGGACTAGCTCACAATGAGCAGTTCTTC.

This clonotype was observed a few times. The J gene is TRBJ2-1, the V gene TRBV2; 7 bases are a match to TRBD1. The CDR3 is made up of 15 amino acids. V shed 4 bases and J 2 bases; nucleotides not matched to a gene: 5. Germline V lookup: CDR1 SNHLY, CDR2 FYNNEI. CDR3 amino acids: CASSAGQNPYNEQFF. The CDR3, as DNA: TGTGCCAGCAGTGCGGGACAGAACCCCTACAATGAGCAGTTCTTC.

The chain joins TRBV10-3 to TRBJ1-1; 10 bases map to TRBD1. Germline V gene data show CDR1 as ENHRY and CDR2 as SYGVKD. V trimming: 7 bases; J trimming: 6 bases; junction bases outside the gene matches: 5. The CDR3 spans 13 residues. CDR3 region: CAIMGTGVAEAFF. The CDR3 DNA follows: TGTGCCATCATGGGGACAGGGGTCGCTGAAGCTTTCTTT.

The genes are TRBV5-5 and TRBJ2-1; TRBD2 matches at 7 bases. The CDR3 sequence is 16 residues long. CDR1 SGHKS and CDR2 YYEKEE come from the germline V gene (reference sequence). Germline trimming cut 4 bases from V and 10 bases from J; bases unmatched to any gene: 17. The CDR3 coding sequence is TGTGCCAGCAGCCAAGGGGTAGGACTAGAGGACCGGGAGCAGTTCTTC. Its translation: CASSQGVGLEDREQFF.

This clonotype was seen many times. The chain joins TRBV11-2 to TRBJ2-1, with 11 bases lining up with TRBD2. J was trimmed by 9 bases and V by 1 base; bases with no gene match: 14. Germline V gene lookup returns CDR1 SGHAT and CDR2 FQNNGV. CDR3 length equals 18 residues. The chain's CDR3 is CASSLVGGVAGGQREQFF. The CDR3 DNA follows: TGTGCCAGCAGCTTAGTCGGTGGGGTAGCGGGAGGGCAGCGTGAGCAGTTCTTC.

The chain's CDR3 is CASSTINRGAVRELFF. The CDR3 nucleotides read TGTGCCAGCAGCACAATAAACAGGGGGGCGGTCAGGGAGCTGTTTTTT. V gene TRBV27 combines with J gene TRBJ2-2; 8 bases fit TRBD1. V was clipped by 6 bases and J by 9 bases; unmatched bases: 15. Germline V lookup: CDR1 MNHEY, CDR2 SMNVEV (reference sequence). This CDR3 region has 16 residues.

V gene TRBV27 combines with J gene TRBJ1-1; TRBD1 aligns across 11 bases. This CDR3 has 14 residues. Trimming took 4 bases from V and 7 from J; bases not matched to a gene: 5. The germline CDR1 and CDR2 sequences are MNHEY and SMNVEV (reference sequence). CDR3 in amino acids: CASSSGQGANEAFF. The CDR3 DNA follows: TGTGCCAGCAGTTCCGGACAGGGGGCAAATGAAGCTTTCTTT.

There are many counts of this clonotype. This chain links TRBV10-3 with TRBJ1-5, with D perhaps TRBD1 (5 bases). Looked up from germline, CDR1 is ENHRY and CDR2 is SYGVKD. The CDR3 length is 15 residues. V dropped 1 base and J dropped 2 bases, with 9 bases sitting between them. CDR3 bases: TGTGCCATCAGTGAGTGGGGGAACGGCAATCAGCCCCAGCATTTT. As protein: CAISEWGNGNQPQHF.

This clonotype was counted ten times or more. This chain uses TRBV20-1 with TRBJ1-1; possible D gene TRBD1, 6 bases. Trimming left V 2 bases short and J 4 bases short, with 14 bases between. The V gene's germline CDR1 is DFQATT and CDR2 SNEGSKA (reference sequence). The CDR3 is 14 residues long. This CDR3 reads CSARSSEGVTEAFF. CDR3 DNA sequence: TGCAGTGCTAGAAGCAGTGAGGGGGTCACTGAAGCTTTCTTT.

This clonotype has at least ten counts. V gene TRBV20-1 combines with J gene TRBJ2-7; 7 bases match TRBD2. V was clipped by 3 bases and J by 2 bases; unmatched bases: 7. The CDR3 totals 14 residues. CDR1 is DFQATT and CDR2 is SNEGSKA in the germline V gene (reference sequence). Written as DNA, the CDR3 is TGCAGTGCTAGTTCCGGGACTACCCCCTACGAGCAGTACTTC. This translates into CSASSGTTPYEQYF.

This clonotype was counted a few times. The V gene is TRBV5-1, the J gene TRBJ2-1, with 10 nucleotides matching TRBD2. With V trimmed by 4 bases and J by 2 bases, 6 bases remained unmatched. The CDR3 covers 16 residues. The germline V gene encodes CDR1 SGHRS and CDR2 YFSETQ. The CDR3 DNA follows: TGCGCCAGCAGCGGGCCAGGGACTAGCGCCTACAATGAGCAGTTCTTC. It translates to CASSGPGTSAYNEQFF.

At least ten counts were recorded for this clonotype. The chain recombines TRBV10-3 with TRBJ1-2; D is undetermined. V was clipped by 10 bases and J by 0 bases, with 12 bases between them. The CDR3 runs 13 residues. The germline V gene has CDR1 ENHRY and CDR2 SYGVKD. Here the CDR3 DNA reads TGTGCCACGACGGCTGCAGCTAACTATGGCTACACCTTC. Its protein product is CATTAAANYGYTF.

A few counts support this clonotype. The chain links TRBV20-1 to TRBJ2-7; D possibly corresponds to TRBD2 (5 bases). Looked up from germline, CDR1 is DFQATT and CDR2 is SNEGSKA (reference sequence). The V gene lost 1 base and the J gene lost 4 bases, with 23 bases spanning the gap. The CDR3 has 17 residues. CDR3 protein: CSARVKAWWPAEYEQYF. The DNA for the CDR3 is TGCAGTGCTAGAGTGAAAGCGTGGTGGCCAGCGGAGTACGAGCAGTACTTC.

This clonotype was found many times. The J gene is TRBJ2-1, the V gene TRBV7-9; D may match TRBD1 or TRBD2 (5 bases each). CDR1 and CDR2 from the germline V gene are SEHNR and FQNEAQ (reference sequence). The CDR3 consists of 16 residues. The ends were cut back, 5 bases at V and 0 bases at J, with 14 bases in the middle. The CDR3 coding sequence is TGTGCCAGCAGCCAAACGGGACGGAGCTCCTACAATGAGCAGTTCTTC. It codes for CASSQTGRSSYNEQFF. Filled out from reference TRBV7-9 and TRBJ2-1, the complete variable domain reads DTGVSQNPRHKITKRGQNVTFRCDPISEHNRLYWYRQTLGQGPEFLTYFQNEAQLEKSRLLSDRFSAERPKGSFSTLEIQRTEQGDSAMYLCASSQTGRSSYNEQFFGPGTRLTVL.

This clonotype turned up a few times. This chain links TRBV11-2 with TRBJ2-7; 7 bases match TRBD1. The CDR3 loop spans 15 amino acids. Germline values: CDR1 SGHAT, CDR2 FQNNGV. Trimming cost V 6 bases and J 9 bases; bases outside gene matches: 17. The CDR3 loop reads CASRSYRRDREVQYF. In nucleotides, the CDR3 is TGTGCCAGCAGATCGTACCGCCGGGACAGAGAGGTGCAGTACTTC. Complete variable domain (other parts from reference TRBV11-2 and TRBJ2-7): EAGVAQSPRYKIIEKRQSVAFWCNPISGHATLYWYQQILGQGPKLLIQFQNNGVVDDSQLPKDRFSAERLKGVDSTLKIQPAKLEDSAVYLCASRSYRRDREVQYFGPGTRLTVT.

This clonotype has at least ten counts. The gene calls are TRBV29-1 and TRBJ2-7; D call uncertain. This CDR3 is built from 12 residues. CDR1 and CDR2 from the germline V gene are SQVTM and ANQGSEA. V was cut by 5 bases and J by 3 bases, with 11 bases left in between. The CDR3 sequence: CSVKISVYEQYF. The CDR3 DNA sequence: TGCAGCGTTAAGATAAGCGTCTACGAGCAGTACTTC.